Below are 2 T cell receptor beta chains sequenced from a single sample in a study of T cells in localized non-small cell lung cancer (dated by TCRdb to 2020 to 2021). Receptor amplification or capture employed the immunoSEQ multiplex PCR assay. TCRdb provides this immuneACCESS table in a form limited to in-frame rearrangements. Some clones are lacking; in checked studies, under half of them reflect an unresolved V gene, and why the rest are absent is not known. The sample table contains around 64,000 clones; only one count was recorded for 81% of them. The ten largest clones add up to just over 4.5% of the sample. Sequences were derived from PBMCs, sampled before any cancer treatment. The source of these receptors is a man between 40 and 75 years old with stage II lung adenocarcinoma.

The rearrangement uses TRBV30 and TRBJ2-1, with a weak D call TRBD2 (5 bases). Germline V gene data show CDR1 as GTSNPN and CDR2 as SVGIG (reference sequence). V lost 8 bases to trimming and J lost 5 bases, with 22 bases between them. The CDR3 covers 15 residues. CDR3 sequence: CAGLRWEFTDNEQFF. Here the CDR3 DNA reads TGTGCCGGACTCCGGTGGGAGTTCACGGACAATGAGCAGTTCTTC.

V and J are TRBV19 and TRBJ1-1; D is unclear. V was trimmed by 3 bases and J by 0 bases, leaving 11 bases between them. This CDR3 is built from 15 residues. Germline assignment: CDR1 LNHDA and CDR2 SQIVND (reference sequence). As DNA, the CDR3 is TGTGCCAGTAGTATCAAGGCAGCTATGAACACTGAAGCTTTCTTT. Translating gives CASSIKAAMNTEAFF.